A selection of T cell receptor beta chains follows, all from one sample in a study of T cell changes during pregnancy in multiple sclerosis. This table comes from immunoSEQ multiplex PCR, and its TCRdb copy is limited to in-frame clones, with some not included. The table shows about 59,000 clones, with approximately 87% occurring only once. Sequencing was performed on peripheral blood from another person, used as feeder cells. These receptors were obtained from a human donor whose cells served as feeder cells for cultures in a pregnancy study. CDR3s include the opening cysteine and the closing phenylalanine or tryptophan. Fields, in order: clone size, V gene, D gene, J gene, CDR3 protein, CDR3 DNA. D genes are given only for firm matches. Size is stated for part of the rows, as once, few or many counts, or as a class when the clone is expanded.

>NA|TRBV11-3|NA|TRBJ2-1
CASSSGTNTIAQFF
TGTGCCAGCAGCTCCGGGACAAATACCATCGCCCAGTTCTTC
>NA|TRBV4-2|NA|TRBJ1-5
CASSSPNQPQHF
TGTGCCAGCAGCTCACCTAATCAGCCCCAGCATTTT
>few|TRBV7-9|NA|TRBJ1-2
CASSPGVQAADGYTF
TGTGCCAGCAGCCCGGGGGTGCAGGCTGCTGATGGCTACACCTTC
>NA|TRBV7-6|NA|TRBJ1-1
CASSSPTSADTEAFF
TGTGCCAGCAGCTCGCCTACATCAGCGGACACTGAAGCTTTCTTT
>once|TRBV7-8|NA|TRBJ2-2
CASSRGRGRTGELFF
TGTGCCAGCAGCCGGGGGAGGGGGCGGACCGGGGAGCTGTTTTTT
>once|TRBV2|NA|TRBJ2-3
CASQGQAGGTDTQYF
TGTGCCAGCCAGGGCCAAGCAGGGGGCACAGATACGCAGTATTTT
>NA|TRBV9|NA|TRBJ1-4
CASSVGQGVGKLFF
TGTGCCAGCAGCGTAGGTCAAGGGGTGGGAAAACTGTTTTTT
>NA|TRBV7-6|NA|TRBJ1-2
CASSLDPGANYGYTF
TGTGCCAGCAGCTTAGATCCCGGAGCTAACTATGGCTACACCTTC
>NA|TRBV25-1|TRBD1|TRBJ1-2
CASSTMWRTGDGYTF
TGTGCCAGCAGTACCATGTGGAGGACAGGGGATGGCTACACCTTC
>NA|TRBV5-4|TRBD1|TRBJ1-3
CASTILQGSGNTIYF
TGTGCCAGCACTATTCTACAGGGGTCTGGAAACACCATATATTTT
>medium-sized|TRBV6-5|NA|TRBJ1-1
CASRTNTEAFF
TGTGCCAGCAGAACGAACACTGAAGCTTTCTTT
>NA|TRBV28|NA|TRBJ2-7
CASSFSSTPDILRGQYF
TGTGCCAGCAGTTTCTCATCCACCCCGGACATCCTTCGGGGGCAGTACTTC
>NA|TRBV18|TRBD1|TRBJ1-4
CASSPPGQGPEKLFF
TGTGCCAGCTCACCCCCGGGACAGGGCCCTGAAAAACTGTTTTTT
>NA|TRBV5-1|NA|TRBJ1-5
CASSSMGGQLSAQHF
TGCGCCAGCAGCTCAATGGGTGGCCAGCTATCAGCCCAGCATTTT
>NA|TRBV11-3|TRBD1|TRBJ2-5
CASGTGKETQYF
TGTGCCAGCGGGACAGGGAAAGAGACCCAGTACTTC
>NA|TRBV19|NA|TRBJ2-3
CASSSAGVPDTQYF
TGTGCCAGTAGTAGTGCAGGGGTGCCAGATACGCAGTATTTT
>NA|TRBV7-2|TRBD1|TRBJ2-7
CASSFTPGQPYF
TGTGCCAGCAGCTTTACCCCGGGACAGCCGTACTTC
>NA|TRBV14|TRBD2|TRBJ2-7
CASSLPGLAGAEQYF
TGTGCCAGCAGCCTACCGGGACTAGCGGGAGCCGAGCAGTACTTC
>few|TRBV2|NA|TRBJ1-2
CASTSWLNYGYTF
TGTGCCAGCACTAGTTGGCTCAACTATGGCTACACCTTC
>NA|TRBV2|TRBD2|TRBJ2-7
CASPWTSGSPTAGEQYF
TGTGCCAGTCCTTGGACTAGCGGGAGCCCTACCGCGGGGGAGCAGTACTTC
>once|TRBV19|NA|TRBJ1-2
CASRDTLNYGYTF
TGTGCCAGTCGGGACACTTTAAACTATGGCTACACCTTC
>few|TRBV10-3|NA|TRBJ1-5
CAISDPRGGGEQPQHF
TGTGCCATCAGTGACCCCAGGGGCGGAGGAGAACAGCCCCAGCATTTT
>NA|TRBV6-6|NA|TRBJ1-5
CASSKNTGGGGQPQHF
TGTGCCAGCAGTAAAAACACGGGGGGAGGGGGTCAGCCCCAGCATTTT
>NA|TRBV6-5|TRBD1|TRBJ2-3
CASSYNRGDTQYF
TGTGCCAGCAGTTACAACAGGGGAGATACGCAGTATTTT
>NA|TRBV9|NA|TRBJ2-3
CASSVAASYTQYF
TGTGCCAGCAGCGTAGCTGCTAGCTATACGCAGTATTTT
>NA|TRBV4-2|NA|TRBJ2-7
CASSPHPSGYEQYF
TGTGCCAGCAGCCCCCACCCGAGTGGCTACGAGCAGTACTTC
>once|TRBV2|NA|TRBJ1-1
CANLKGQGGEAFF
TGTGCCAACTTGAAGGGGCAGGGCGGGGAAGCTTTCTTT
>NA|TRBV13|NA|TRBJ2-2
CASSLVTGELFF
TGTGCCAGCAGCTTGGTCACCGGGGAGCTGTTTTTT
>NA|TRBV30|NA|TRBJ1-1
CAWRRESNTEAFF
TGTGCCTGGAGAAGGGAATCAAACACTGAAGCTTTCTTT